This TCR beta chain was recovered during a study of T cell responses to AZD1222 COVID-19 vaccine (dated by TCRdb to about 2021). Regarding the complete study: TCR sequencing covered more than 230 trial participants: roughly 200 given two doses of AZD1222 and approximately 25 given two doses of MenACWY control vaccine. Trial participants were enrolled by age into subgroups of 18-55, 56-69 and 70-plus years, and about 150, 27 and 61 TCR-sequenced participants, respectively, were included in these subgroups.

Based on the germline V gene, the CDR1 and CDR2 sequences are MNHEY and SVGAGI. From V the trimming removes 6 bases and from J it removes 5 bases, while the gene matches leave 0 bases of the junction unaccounted for. The CDR3, from cysteine to phenylalanine, totals 11 residues. Only the CDR3 region is kept as DNA, spanning 33 bases read in frame from base 1. According to the study, the label for this sample's time point signals: about 28 days (+/-7) after the second vaccine dose. AZD1222 recipients given second doses at about 4 weeks or at about 12 weeks were pooled, since spike-specific TCR depth and breadth were not found to differ between the two schedules. Samples from vaccinated people were obtained from the UK trials COV001 and COV002, which included a single-blind randomized controlled phase 2/3 trial of AZD1222 (ChAdOx1 nCoV-19) in healthy adults. For TCRbeta chain sequencing, PBMC samples were collected from trial participants at day 0 and at day 28 after the second dose.

Broader findings and caveats from the paper: Conclusions about previously exposed vaccinees are limited because only six or seven AZD1222 recipients were SARS-CoV-2 seropositive at baseline. Nearly half of unique spike-specific TCRs reportedly recognized epitopes outside regions mutated in the B.1.351 and B.1.1.7 variants. Spike-specific TCR breadth and depth rose significantly after two AZD1222 doses compared with day 0 and with MenACWY recipients. In the small 56-69-year group, the increase in depth fell short of significance, most likely because of low power. Participants were mostly white British, with more females than males. The authors suggested clonal diversity may have been underestimated. The vaccine-associated CD4 TCRs covered the entire spike protein, and the dominant responses fell in regions 160-218 and 743-854. Because no day 14 peak-response samples were available, repertoires were characterized only after the peak T cell response.

The CDR3 regions of human TCRbeta chains were analyzed by immunosequencing. The paper's data handling went like this. Repertoire TCRs were matched against a reference library of SARS-CoV-2-specific TCRs generated with the MIRA antigen-specificity platform. Breadth was defined as the fraction of unique TCRs that were SARS-CoV-2-associated, and depth was defined as the fraction of total T cells that were SARS-CoV-2-associated. Using the MIRA data, every spike-specific TCR was mapped to the spike region that the TCR reacted to and assigned to either a CD4 or a CD8 class. Log10-transformed breadth and depth values were compared by one-way ANOVA with Sidak's multiple comparisons tests. TCRdb mirrors the immuneACCESS table, restricted to in-frame sequences. Some clones are absent from its copies; in checked studies, under half trace to an unresolved V gene, and the reason for the others is unknown. V, J and clone size reflect that table, while D and trimming were determined from the DNA. This sample gives some 84,000 clones in total; approximately 83% of them show up just once. 12% of the sample is held by the ten biggest clonotypes.

Comment on this clone: This receptor's antigen is unknown. No base quality values were provided; no much bigger clone lies one nucleotide off.

The receptor comes from an adult who received the AZD1222 COVID-19 vaccine. Recombination joined TRBV6-5 with TRBJ2-7, and 8 bases in between align with TRBD1. Source: peripheral blood, taken 28 days after the second AZD1222 dose. DNA sequence: TGTGCCAGCAGACAGGGGGACGAGCAGTACTTC. This sequence encodes CASRQGDEQYF.